One sample yielded the 12 T cell receptor beta chains listed below, sequenced in a study of early T cells in non-severe SARS-CoV-2 infection. Via MiXCR, TCRdb re-called the 5' RACE reads, giving one row per CDR3 protein. The table shows about 11,000 distinct CDR3 sequences, with over 4% occurring only once. The specimen was whole blood. Receptors were obtained from an adult who was a healthcare worker with PCR-confirmed SARS-CoV-2 infection or an uninfected control (not recorded which).

This clonotype was recorded at least ten times. The chain combines TRBV7-8 with TRBJ1-1, with D possibly being TRBD1 (6 bases). The V end was cut by 5 bases, the J end by 2 bases, with 15 bases between. The CDR3 spans 15 residues. The germline CDR1 and CDR2 sequences are SGHVS and FQNEAQ. CDR3: CASSLSPGDNTEAFF. The CDR3 DNA reads TGTGCCAGCAGCCTTTCACCAGGGGATAACACTGAAGCTTTCTTT.

This clonotype was detected many times. The rearrangement joins TRBV7-8 to TRBJ2-6; no clear D gene. The CDR3 spans 15 residues. V was clipped by 1 base and J by 0 bases, with 4 bases between them. Germline V gene data show CDR1 as SGHVS and CDR2 as FQNEAQ. The CDR3 DNA is TGTGCCAGCAGCTTAGTTGGCTCTGGGGCCAACGTCCTGACTTTC. Its protein product is CASSLVGSGANVLTF.

This chain connects TRBV11-2 to TRBJ2-5; D gene unclear. The CDR3 runs 14 residues. V lost 5 bases, J lost 1 base, and 11 bases lay in between. Germline V CDR1 and CDR2: SGHAT, FQNNGV. CDR3 sequence reads: CASSLQPFQETQYF. CDR3 in DNA: TGTGCCAGCAGCCTTCAGCCGTTCCAAGAGACCCAGTACTTC.

This clonotype is medium-sized by share. V and J are TRBV6-6 and TRBJ2-7; TRBD2 is a possible D gene (5 bases). The germline V and J ends were trimmed by 5 bases and 5 bases, with 10 bases remaining between them. Germline V CDR1 and CDR2: MNHNY, SVGAGI (reference sequence). The CDR3 loop spans 12 amino acids. The CDR3 DNA is TGTGCCAGCAGTAACGAGGGTCACGAGCAGTACTTC. Translating it yields CASSNEGHEQYF.

By sample fraction, this clonotype is medium-sized. The chain couples TRBV3-1 to TRBJ1-5, with a weak D call TRBD1 (5 bases). Germline V CDR1 and CDR2: LGHDT, YNNKEL (reference sequence). Trimming removed 1 base from V and 3 bases from J, with 10 bases in between. The CDR3 has 15 amino acids. Written as DNA, the CDR3 is TGTGCCAGCAGCCAAGGGGTAGGGACCAATCAGCCCCAGCATTTT. This encodes CASSQGVGTNQPQHF.

This clonotype occurred many times. The chain recombines TRBV19 with TRBJ2-1; D remains unclear. The V and J ends lost 3 bases and 2 bases respectively, with 14 bases between them. Germline loops: CDR1 LNHDA, CDR2 SQIVND (reference sequence). This CDR3 is built from 16 residues. The CDR3: CASSIGRTLTYNEQFF. The CDR3 DNA sequence: TGTGCCAGTAGTATCGGTCGGACCCTTACCTACAATGAGCAGTTCTTC.

By proportion, this clonotype is medium-sized. The chain uses TRBV6-6 and TRBJ2-7, with a tentative D call TRBD2 (6 bases). This CDR3 has 13 amino acids. Germline loops: CDR1 MNHNY, CDR2 SVGAGI (reference sequence). The germline V and J ends were trimmed by 6 bases and 3 bases, with 12 bases remaining between them. The chain's CDR3 is CASRPAEGYEQYF. DNA of the CDR3: TGTGCCAGCAGACCAGCGGAGGGCTACGAGCAGTACTTC.

This clonotype was recorded many times. The chain uses TRBV11-3 and TRBJ1-1, with D perhaps matching TRBD1 (6 bases). The CDR3 covers 15 residues. Trimming took off 3 bases at V and 4 bases at J, with 15 bases between the two ends. The V gene's germline CDR1 is SGHNT and CDR2 YENEEA. The CDR3 sequence is CASSLGTSGTTEAFF. The CDR3, as DNA: TGTGCCAGCAGCTTGGGGACATCTGGGACCACTGAAGCTTTCTTT. The whole variable domain, filled in from reference TRBV11-3 and TRBJ1-1, reads EAGVVQSPRYKIIEKKQPVAFWCNPISGHNTLYWYLQNLGQGPELLIRYENEEAVDDSQLPKDRFSAERLKGVDSTLKIQPAELGDSAVYLCASSLGTSGTTEAFFGQGTRLTVV.

Comments on this clonotype: At one end, the junction sequence differs from germline, possibly due to a read error. The chain employs TRBV13 and TRBJ1-1, with D tentatively TRBD1 (5 bases). The CDR3 is made up of 15 amino acids. Germline CDR1 and CDR2: PRHDT and FYEKMQ (reference sequence). CDR3 region: CASSPPGGEGAEALF. The CDR3 bases are TGTGCCAGCAGCCCCCCGGGGGGGGAAGGGGCTGAAGCTCTCTTT.

This clonotype came up many times. The chain joins TRBV10-2 to TRBJ2-1; the D call may be TRBD1 or TRBD2 (5 bases each). This CDR3 is 12 amino acids long. V was cut by 8 bases and J by 4 bases, with 9 bases left in between. Germline assignment: CDR1 WSHSY and CDR2 SAAADI. DNA for the CDR3: TGCGCCAGCGGGGGTGGGTACAATGAGCAGTTCTTC. It is translated as CASGGGYNEQFF.

This clonotype was observed many times. The chain has TRBV20-1 and TRBJ2-3; D call uncertain. The length of the CDR3 is 12 residues. Germline V lookup: CDR1 DFQATT, CDR2 SNEGSKA (reference sequence). CDR3 loop: CSPDGLTDTQYF. Here the CDR3 DNA reads TGCTCCCCCGACGGTCTCACAGATACGCAGTATTTT.

This clonotype was detected many times. This chain joins TRBV6-2 or TRBV6-3 and TRBJ2-1, with D tentatively TRBD1 or TRBD2 (5 bases each). Germline CDR1 MNHEY, CDR2 SVGEGT. The CDR3 is made up of 14 amino acids. Trimming stripped 8 bases from V and 4 bases from J, with 15 bases between. CDR3 nucleotide sequence: TGTGCCAGCGGGATGAGGGGCCAGTACAATGAGCAGTTCTTC. Translated: CASGMRGQYNEQFF.